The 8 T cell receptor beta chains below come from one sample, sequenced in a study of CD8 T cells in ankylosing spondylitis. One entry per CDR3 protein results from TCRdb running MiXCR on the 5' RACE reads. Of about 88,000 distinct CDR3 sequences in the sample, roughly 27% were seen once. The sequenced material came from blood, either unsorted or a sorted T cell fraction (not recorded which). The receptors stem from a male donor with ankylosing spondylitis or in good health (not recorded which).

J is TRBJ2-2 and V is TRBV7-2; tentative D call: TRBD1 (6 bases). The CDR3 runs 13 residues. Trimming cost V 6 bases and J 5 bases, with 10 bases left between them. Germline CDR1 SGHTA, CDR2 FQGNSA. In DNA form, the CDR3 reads TGTGCCAGCAGGCCACAGGGTACCGGGGAGCTGTTTTTT. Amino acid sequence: CASRPQGTGELFF.

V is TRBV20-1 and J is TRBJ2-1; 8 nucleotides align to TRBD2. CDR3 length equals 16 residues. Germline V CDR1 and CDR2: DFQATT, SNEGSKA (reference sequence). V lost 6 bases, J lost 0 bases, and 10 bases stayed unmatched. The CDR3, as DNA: TGCAGTGCGACTCCTAGCGGGCCGAGCTCCTACAATGAGCAGTTCTTC. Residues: CSATPSGPSSYNEQFF.

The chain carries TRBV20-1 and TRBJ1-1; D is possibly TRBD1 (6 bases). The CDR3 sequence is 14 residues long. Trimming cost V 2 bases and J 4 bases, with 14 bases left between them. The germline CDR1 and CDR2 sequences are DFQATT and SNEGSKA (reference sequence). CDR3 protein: CSARPGGAGTEAFF. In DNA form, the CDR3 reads TGCAGTGCTAGACCGGGGGGCGCAGGCACTGAAGCTTTCTTT.

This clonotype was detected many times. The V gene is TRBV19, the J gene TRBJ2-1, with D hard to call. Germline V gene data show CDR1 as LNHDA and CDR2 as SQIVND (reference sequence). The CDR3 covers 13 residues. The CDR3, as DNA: TGTGCTACGCAGGATCCCCCACGCAATGAGCAGTTCTTC. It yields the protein CATQDPPRNEQFF.

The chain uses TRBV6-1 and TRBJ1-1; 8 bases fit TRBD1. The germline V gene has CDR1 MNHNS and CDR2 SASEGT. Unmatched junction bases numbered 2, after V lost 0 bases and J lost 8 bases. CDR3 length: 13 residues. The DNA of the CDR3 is TGTGCCAGCAGTGAAGCGCGGACAGGGGAAGCTTTCTTT. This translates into CASSEARTGEAFF.

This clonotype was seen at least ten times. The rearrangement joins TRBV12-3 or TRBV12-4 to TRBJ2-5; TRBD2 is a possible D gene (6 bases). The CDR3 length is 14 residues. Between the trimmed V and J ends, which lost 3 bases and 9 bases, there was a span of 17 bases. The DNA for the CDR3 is TGTGCCAGCAGTTTCCGGGAGAAAGGGTGGGCCCAGTACTTC. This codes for CASSFREKGWAQYF.

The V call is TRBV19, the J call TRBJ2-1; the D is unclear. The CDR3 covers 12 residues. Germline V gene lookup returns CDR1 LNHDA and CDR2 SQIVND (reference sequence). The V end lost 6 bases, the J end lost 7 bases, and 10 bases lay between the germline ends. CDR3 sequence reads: CASSSTQNEQFF. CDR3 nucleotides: TGTGCCAGTAGCTCCACGCAAAATGAGCAGTTCTTC.

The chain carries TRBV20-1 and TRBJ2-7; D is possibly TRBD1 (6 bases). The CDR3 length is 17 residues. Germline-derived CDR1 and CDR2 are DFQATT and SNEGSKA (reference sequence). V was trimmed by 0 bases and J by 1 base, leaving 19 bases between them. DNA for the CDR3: TGCAGTGCTAGAGATCGAAGGGACCCTGACAGGTCCTACGAGCAGTACTTC. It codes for CSARDRRDPDRSYEQYF.